Below are 32 T cell receptor beta chains sequenced from a single sample in a study of blood T cell repertoires in COVID-19. Repertoires were generated with immunoSEQ multiplex PCR, while TCRdb's copy carries only in-frame clones and drops some. The sample has some 58,000 clones; 80% to 95% are singletons. The sequenced material came from peripheral blood. These receptor sequences come from a man aged 45-65 years with active COVID-19.

Only one count was recorded for this clone. The V gene is TRBV24-1, the J gene TRBJ2-7; 7 bases line up with TRBD2. Germline V CDR1 and CDR2: KGHDR, SFDVKD. The CDR3 runs 16 residues. V was clipped by 4 bases and J by 4 bases; unmatched bases: 12. As DNA, the CDR3 is TGTGCCACCAGTGACTCTAGCGGAGTCAGGCCGTACGAGCAGTACTTC. This codes for CATSDSSGVRPYEQYF.

The CDR3 is CASSLQTTEAFF. The CDR3 nucleotides read TGTGCCAGCTCACTACAAACAACCGAAGCTTTCTTT. This chain joins TRBV18 and TRBJ1-1, with unresolved D. CDR1 KGHSH and CDR2 LQKENI come from the germline V gene. V lost 4 bases, J lost 8 bases, and 11 bases lay in between. This CDR3 spans 12 amino acids. The full variable domain, with the rest looked up from reference TRBV18 and TRBJ1-1, is NAGVMQNPRHLVRRRGQEARLRCSPMKGHSHVYWYRQLPEEGLKFMVYLQKENIIDESGMPKERFSAEFPKEGPSILRIQQVVRGDSAAYFCASSLQTTEAFFGQGTRLTVV.

This clone appeared a single time. The chain combines TRBV5-6 with TRBJ2-2, with 8 positions matching TRBD1. Germline loops: CDR1 SGHDT, CDR2 YYEEEE. The trim removed 2 bases at V and 5 bases at J, leaving 11 bases unmatched. This CDR3 comprises 17 residues. The CDR3 here is CASSFLPGQGITGELFF. CDR3 sequence (DNA): TGTGCCAGCAGCTTCCTGCCCGGACAGGGTATAACCGGGGAGCTGTTTTTT.

This chain links TRBV20-1 with TRBJ2-5; 10 bases fit TRBD2. Germline loops: CDR1 DFQATT, CDR2 SNEGSKA (reference sequence). This CDR3 is 15 amino acids long. V trimming: 3 bases; J trimming: 5 bases; junction bases outside the gene matches: 9. The CDR3 is CSASMLAGAGETQYF. The CDR3 bases are TGCAGTGCTAGTATGCTAGCGGGAGCAGGGGAGACCCAGTACTTC.

The V and J genes are TRBV7-2 and TRBJ2-5; possibly TRBD2 for D (7 bases). The CDR3 has 18 amino acids. The germline V gene encodes CDR1 SGHTA and CDR2 FQGNSA. The V and J ends lost 6 bases and 3 bases respectively, with 26 bases between them. CDR3 in amino acids: CASRPSRGLGAREETQYF. The CDR3, as DNA: TGTGCCAGCAGACCCTCGCGGGGGCTGGGCGCCCGGGAAGAGACCCAGTACTTC.

The chain combines TRBV2 with TRBJ2-7; the match to TRBD1 covers 7 bases. This CDR3 comprises 14 residues. V lost 8 bases, J lost 0 bases, and 7 bases stayed unmatched. CDR1 is SNHLY and CDR2 is FYNNEI in the germline V gene. The CDR3 loop is CASRDSSSSYEQYF. CDR3 nucleotides: TGTGCCAGCCGGGACAGCTCGAGCTCCTACGAGCAGTACTTC.

The chain joins TRBV7-3 to TRBJ1-1; maybe TRBD1 (6 bases). Germline values: CDR1 SGHTA, CDR2 FQGTGA. V was clipped by 1 base and J by 3 bases, with 9 bases between them. The CDR3 is 14 residues long. The CDR3 nucleotides are TGTGCCAGCAGCTTAATGGCAGGGGACACTGAAGCTTTCTTT. It specifies CASSLMAGDTEAFF.

This clone was seen a few times. The chain recombines TRBV12-3 or TRBV12-4 with TRBJ1-6, with 7 bases matching TRBD1. The V and J ends lost 6 bases and 8 bases, in that order; junction bases with no gene match: 4. CDR3 length equals 13 residues. The CDR3 DNA reads as TGTGCCAGCAGCCATGACAGGGATTCACCCCTCCACTTT. This codes for CASSHDRDSPLHF.

This clone was counted once. V usage is TRBV18 and J usage is TRBJ2-3, with D perhaps TRBD2 (6 bases). Trimming cost V 0 bases and J 0 bases, with 16 bases left between them. This CDR3 is built from 18 residues. Germline V CDR1 and CDR2: KGHSH, LQKENI. The CDR3 bases are TGTGCCAGCTCACCACCCCAGCGGAGGGCCTCTAGCACAGATACGCAGTATTTT. Amino acid sequence: CASSPPQRRASSTDTQYF.

The rearrangement links TRBV29-1 to TRBJ2-3, with unresolved D. CDR3 length: 12 residues. Germline lookup yields CDR1 SQVTM and CDR2 ANQGSEA. The V and J ends lost 7 bases and 6 bases respectively, with 14 bases between them. The CDR3 is CSALVLADTQYF. CDR3 sequence (DNA): TGCAGCGCCTTGGTTCTGGCTGATACGCAGTATTTT.

The V gene is TRBV18, the J gene TRBJ2-3; no clear D gene. The germline gives CDR1 KGHSH, CDR2 LQKENI. This CDR3 has 15 residues. V shed 3 bases and J shed 1 base, with 11 bases lying between them. The DNA for the CDR3 is TGTGCCAGCTCACCGATGGAGATGGGCACAGATACGCAGTATTTT. Protein: CASSPMEMGTDTQYF.

The chain has TRBV4-1 and TRBJ2-7; 7 positions match TRBD2. The V segment lost 4 bases and the J segment 7 bases; nucleotides outside the gene matches: 13. The CDR3 spans 15 residues. The germline CDR1 and CDR2 sequences are MGHRA and YSYEKL. The CDR3 region is CASSLRSGAPREQYF. The CDR3 DNA reads TGCGCCAGCAGCCTACGCAGCGGGGCTCCTAGGGAGCAGTACTTC.

This clone occurred once. The genes are TRBV5-5 and TRBJ2-7, with 7 bases identical to TRBD1. Germline V gene lookup returns CDR1 SGHKS and CDR2 YYEKEE (reference sequence). CDR3 length equals 14 residues. V shed 0 bases, J shed 3 bases, and the junction held 3 bases outside the gene matches. CDR3 residues: CASSLDGTDYEQYF. The CDR3 nucleotides are TGTGCCAGCAGCTTGGATGGGACAGACTACGAGCAGTACTTC.

J is TRBJ1-4 and V is TRBV3-1 (or the pseudogene TRBV3-2); D is unclear. Germline V gene data show CDR1 as LGHDT and CDR2 as YNNKEL (reference sequence). Trimming took 4 bases from V and 8 from J, leaving 8 bases between them. This CDR3 spans 12 amino acids. The DNA of the CDR3 is TGTGCCAGCAGCCTTTGGAGCGAAAAACTGTTTTTT. Amino acid sequence: CASSLWSEKLFF.

The chain employs TRBV11-3 and TRBJ2-6, with a possible D match to TRBD1 (6 bases). There are 16 residues in the CDR3. Germline CDR1 is SGHNT and CDR2 is YENEEA. V shed 4 bases and J shed 0 bases, with 10 bases lying between them. CDR3 region: CASSSWDISGANVLTF. The CDR3 nucleotides read TGTGCCAGCAGCTCCTGGGACATCTCTGGGGCCAACGTCCTGACTTTC.

This clone was seen a single time. The chain uses TRBV7-8 and TRBJ2-5; 7 bases match TRBD2. The germline CDR1 and CDR2 sequences are SGHVS and FQNEAQ. CDR3 length equals 15 residues. J gave up 5 bases and V 3 bases, and 9 bases lay outside the gene matches. The CDR3 bases are TGTGCCAGCAGCTTGCGGGGGACTTTGAGGGAGACCCAGTACTTC. Amino acid sequence: CASSLRGTLRETQYF.

J is TRBJ1-2 and V is TRBV2, with 7 positions matching TRBD1. The trim removed 10 bases at V and 3 bases at J, leaving 8 bases unmatched. The CDR3 is 13 amino acids. From germline, CDR1 is SNHLY and CDR2 FYNNEI. The CDR3 spells CATGQAEYYGYTF. The DNA for the CDR3 is TGTGCCACCGGACAGGCCGAGTACTATGGCTACACCTTC.

The V call is TRBV7-9, the J call TRBJ2-3; D call uncertain. The germline V and J ends were trimmed by 5 bases and 5 bases, with 11 bases remaining between them. Germline CDR1 is SEHNR and CDR2 is FQNEAQ (reference sequence). The CDR3 is made up of 13 amino acids. The CDR3 is CASSPPGEDTQYF. Written as DNA, the CDR3 is TGTGCCAGCAGCCCACCCGGTGAAGATACGCAGTATTTT.

V usage is TRBV27 and J usage is TRBJ2-7; 7 bases match TRBD2. Germline V CDR1 and CDR2: MNHEY, SMNVEV (reference sequence). This CDR3 has 15 residues. V was pared by 1 base and J by 5 bases, with 8 bases of the junction left unmatched. CDR3 sequence reads: CASSLLGGSVNEQYF. The CDR3 nucleotides are TGTGCCAGCAGTTTATTAGGCGGGAGTGTCAACGAGCAGTACTTC.

V and J are TRBV18 and TRBJ2-2, with a tentative D call TRBD1 (6 bases). The CDR3 totals 14 residues. The germline gives CDR1 KGHSH, CDR2 LQKENI. The V gene lost 2 bases and the J gene lost 5 bases, with 9 bases spanning the gap. Here the CDR3 DNA reads TGTGCCAGCTCACCAGAAAGGGGGACCGGGGAGCTGTTTTTT. This codes for CASSPERGTGELFF.

A note on this clone: One junction end does not reproduce the germline sequence, and a read error may be involved. The chain is built from TRBV7-7 and TRBJ1-1; 10 bases align to TRBD1. There are 13 residues in the CDR3. CDR1 and CDR2 from the germline V gene are SSHAT and FNYEAQ (reference sequence). The CDR3 DNA reads as TGTGCTAGCAGCCGGGACAGGGGTACTGAAGCTTTCTTT. It translates to CASSRDRGTEAFF.

The chain joins TRBV5-1 to TRBJ2-5; TRBD2 aligns across 7 bases. Germline assignment: CDR1 SGHRS and CDR2 YFSETQ. The CDR3 consists of 15 residues. V shed 3 bases and J 5 bases; nucleotides not matched to a gene: 10. The CDR3, as DNA: TGCGCCAGCAGCTGGTCAAGCGGGGTCTTGGAGACCCAGTACTTC. Translating it yields CASSWSSGVLETQYF.

This clone was seen a single time. The genes are TRBV6-2 or TRBV6-3 and TRBJ1-5, with TRBD1 identical over 10 bases. Trimming at V came to 6 bases and at J to 2 bases, leaving 7 bases not matched to a gene. The germline CDR1 and CDR2 sequences are MNHEY and SVGEGT. This CDR3 contains 16 residues. Here the CDR3 reads CASSEPGTGGNQPQHF. The CDR3 coding sequence is TGTGCCAGCAGCGAACCAGGGACAGGGGGCAATCAGCCCCAGCATTTT.

The gene calls are TRBV18 and TRBJ1-5; TRBD1 is a possible D gene (6 bases). CDR1 and CDR2 (germline): KGHSH, LQKENI. V was pared by 2 bases and J by 3 bases, with 11 bases between. The CDR3 totals 15 residues. CDR3 in DNA: TGTGCCAGCTCACCAGCGGGGGCCTACAATCAGCCCCAGCATTTT. Translating gives CASSPAGAYNQPQHF.

The chain has TRBV18 and TRBJ2-1, with TRBD2 matching 7 bases. This CDR3 has 15 residues. Germline CDR1 is KGHSH and CDR2 is LQKENI. V was clipped by 3 bases and J by 9 bases; unmatched bases: 11. This chain's CDR3 is CASSPKHGGRGEQFF. The CDR3 DNA is TGTGCCAGCTCACCCAAGCATGGCGGGAGAGGTGAGCAGTTCTTC. Combining the CDR3 with reference TRBV18 and TRBJ2-1 gives the whole variable domain NAGVMQNPRHLVRRRGQEARLRCSPMKGHSHVYWYRQLPEEGLKFMVYLQKENIIDESGMPKERFSAEFPKEGPSILRIQQVVRGDSAAYFCASSPKHGGRGEQFFGPGTRLTVL.

The chain joins TRBV7-9 to TRBJ2-1; maybe TRBD1 (5 bases). CDR1 and CDR2 from the germline V gene are SEHNR and FQNEAQ (reference sequence). The CDR3 has 13 residues. V dropped 5 bases and J dropped 6 bases, with 11 bases sitting between them. The CDR3 DNA is TGTGCCAGCAGCCACCCAGGGCGCAATGAGCAGTTCTTC. Translated, it gives CASSHPGRNEQFF. The full variable domain, rest sourced from reference TRBV7-9 and TRBJ2-1, is DTGVSQNPRHKITKRGQNVTFRCDPISEHNRLYWYRQTLGQGPEFLTYFQNEAQLEKSRLLSDRFSAERPKGSFSTLEIQRTEQGDSAMYLCASSHPGRNEQFFGPGTRLTVL.

This rearrangement joins TRBV7-8 to TRBJ1-1, with D unresolved. Germline V gives CDR1 SGHVS, CDR2 FQNEAQ. The CDR3 extends over 13 amino acids. The V end lost 5 bases, the J end lost 9 bases, and 16 bases lay between the germline ends. CDR3 sequence reads: CASSPRLIAQAFF. CDR3 in DNA: TGTGCCAGCAGCCCACGCTTGATAGCCCAAGCTTTCTTT.

The chain carries TRBV12-5 and TRBJ2-1, with a tentative D call TRBD2 (5 bases). The CDR3 runs to 15 residues. Trimming stripped 2 bases from V and 0 bases from J, with 8 bases between. Germline CDR1 and CDR2: LGHNT and FRNRAP. The CDR3 nucleotides read TGTGCTAGTGGTTTGTTGGGGAGCTCCTACAATGAGCAGTTCTTC. This codes for CASGLLGSSYNEQFF. Based on the CDR3 plus reference TRBV12-5 and TRBJ2-1, the full variable domain is DARVTQTPRHKVTEMGQEVTMRCQPILGHNTVFWYRQTMMQGLELLAYFRNRAPLDDSGMPKDRFSAEMPDATLATLKIQPSEPRDSAVYFCASGLLGSSYNEQFFGPGTRLTVL.

J is TRBJ2-1 and V is TRBV5-1; 7 bases match TRBD2. Losses at the gene ends were 0 bases for V and 15 bases for J; bases not matched to a gene: 12. This CDR3 comprises 14 residues. Germline CDR1 and CDR2: SGHRS and YFSETQ. The CDR3 sequence is CASSLGNSGRRGFF. DNA of the CDR3: TGCGCCAGCAGCTTGGGAAATAGCGGGCGAAGGGGGTTCTTC.

The gene calls are TRBV6-5 and TRBJ1-2, with D tentatively TRBD1 (5 bases). Per germline, CDR1 MNHEY and CDR2 SVGAGI. The V end was cut by 2 bases, the J end by 7 bases, with 8 bases between. The CDR3 has 12 residues. The CDR3 here is CASSYVGGGYTF. CDR3 nucleotide sequence: TGTGCCAGCAGTTACGTGGGGGGTGGCTACACCTTC.

The CDR3 region is CASSLMGMSAGNTIYF. The CDR3, as DNA: TGCGCCAGCAGCTTGATGGGCATGTCAGCTGGAAACACCATATATTTT. This chain uses TRBV5-1 with TRBJ1-3, with D unresolved. Trimming took 1 base from V and 2 from J, leaving 13 bases between them. The CDR3 runs to 16 residues. Germline lookup yields CDR1 SGHRS and CDR2 YFSETQ.

The chain carries TRBV28 and TRBJ1-5; perhaps TRBD1 as D (6 bases). Trimming stripped 5 bases from V and 2 bases from J, with 13 bases between. The V gene's germline CDR1 is MDHEN and CDR2 SYDVKM. The CDR3 covers 15 residues. The CDR3 coding sequence is TGTGCCAGCAGTGTACAGGGTCGTGGCAATCAGCCCCAGCATTTT. Its protein is CASSVQGRGNQPQHF.